One TCR beta chain is described in this entry. Its antigen has not been determined. No much larger clonotype is one base removed from it; base qualities were not supplied. The immunoSEQ Assay, a bias-controlled multiplex PCR, was used to amplify TCRbeta CDR3 regions from genomic DNA. Per the original workflow: The number of nucleated cells in each sample was estimated from the amplification of reference gene primers within the assay. Sequence reads were collapsed and filtered to measure the absolute abundance of every unique TCRbeta CDR3 rearrangement. For each sample, productive Simpson clonality was calculated by taking the square root of Simpson's diversity index across productive rearrangements. Sourced from immuneACCESS, this table was stored by TCRdb with only in-frame sequences that have V and J called. A share of the clones is absent; for the studies checked, an unresolved V gene accounts for under half, and the remainder has no known explanation. V and J calls and clone size follow that table, whereas D and trimming were derived from the DNA. This sample lists roughly 200,000 clones; about nine tenths were detected once. The biggest ten clones account for over 1.5% of the sample.

The entry originates in a study of blood T cell repertoires in COVID-19 (dated by TCRdb to 2018 to 2021). At the level of the whole study: Samples from collaborators originated in the United States, Italy and Spain and spanned both the acute and convalescent phases of COVID-19. The material from the prospective study consisted of cDNA or gDNA derived from T cells, B-cell-depleted T cells, or PBMCs. Deeply sampled blood TCRbeta repertoires from subjects exposed to, actively infected with, or recovered from COVID-19 were included in the dataset. A freely available public database, intended as a resource for researchers studying the immune response to SARS-CoV-2, is where the repertoires were released. The samples were drawn from two sources: the first 160 participants of the ongoing ImmuneRACE study, and 1,000 to 1,500 subjects contributed by 6 global collaborators. Nearly every sample came with metadata listing a de-identified subject ID, COVID-19 status, age in years and sex. Where available, HLA class I and class II types were obtained from metadata supplied by the sample provider rather than from assay-based typing.

Study-wide conclusions, independent of this receptor: How much clinical and demographic metadata was included differed by source and by participant, and the metadata was provided uncurated.

Whole blood was collected in K2EDTA tubes by collaborating institutions according to the institutions' own protocols. For TCRbeta analysis, collaborator samples were shipped as frozen whole blood, as isolated PBMCs, or as DNA extracted from either sample type. The TCR was taken from a man between 65 and 85 years old with acute or convalescent COVID-19. The sample comprised peripheral blood.

The CDR3 sequence is CASSPGDTSHYEQYF. The sequence in DNA is TGCGCCAGCAGCCCTGGTGACACCAGCCACTACGAGCAGTACTTC. This sequence uses TRBV5-1 and TRBJ2-7, with no confident D gene call. The trim is 4 bases for V and 3 bases for J, with a gap of 17 bases between the germline ends. From the germline V gene, CDR1 is SGHRS and CDR2 is YFSETQ. Measured from the cysteine to the phenylalanine, the CDR3 is 15 residues long. Left in the record is the CDR3 DNA by itself, 45 bases read in frame from the first base.